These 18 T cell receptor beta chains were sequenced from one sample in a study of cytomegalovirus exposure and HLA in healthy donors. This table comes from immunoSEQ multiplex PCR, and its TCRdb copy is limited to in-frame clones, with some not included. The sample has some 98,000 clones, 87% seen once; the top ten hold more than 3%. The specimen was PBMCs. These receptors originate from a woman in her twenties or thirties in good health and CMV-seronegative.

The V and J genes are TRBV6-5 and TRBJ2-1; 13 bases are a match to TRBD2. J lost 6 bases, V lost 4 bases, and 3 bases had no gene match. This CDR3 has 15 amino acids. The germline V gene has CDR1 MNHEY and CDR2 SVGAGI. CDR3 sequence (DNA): TGTGCCAGCAGTTCCGGGACTAGCGGGGCCAATGAGCAGTTCTTC. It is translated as CASSSGTSGANEQFF.

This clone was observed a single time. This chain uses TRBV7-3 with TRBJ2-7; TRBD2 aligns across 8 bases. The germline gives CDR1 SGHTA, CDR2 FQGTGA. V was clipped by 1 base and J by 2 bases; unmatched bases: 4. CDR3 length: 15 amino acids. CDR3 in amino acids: CASSLNGGDTYEQYF. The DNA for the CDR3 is TGTGCCAGCAGCTTAAACGGGGGGGACACCTACGAGCAGTACTTC.

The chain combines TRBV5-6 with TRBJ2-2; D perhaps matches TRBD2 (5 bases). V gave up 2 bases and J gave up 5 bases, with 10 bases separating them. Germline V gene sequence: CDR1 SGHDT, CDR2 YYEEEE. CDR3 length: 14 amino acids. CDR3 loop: CASSFDYQTGELFF. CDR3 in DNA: TGTGCCAGCAGCTTTGACTACCAGACCGGGGAGCTGTTTTTT.

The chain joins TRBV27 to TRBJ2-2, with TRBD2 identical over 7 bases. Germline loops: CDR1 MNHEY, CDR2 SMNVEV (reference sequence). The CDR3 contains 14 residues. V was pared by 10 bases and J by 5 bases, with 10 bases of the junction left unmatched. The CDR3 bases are TGTGCCACCTCAAGACTAGCTGGAACCGGGGAGCTGTTTTTT. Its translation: CATSRLAGTGELFF.

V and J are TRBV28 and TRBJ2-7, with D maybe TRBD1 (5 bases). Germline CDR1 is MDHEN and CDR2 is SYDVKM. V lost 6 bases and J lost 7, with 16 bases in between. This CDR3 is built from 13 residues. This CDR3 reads CASSQTKGLEQYF. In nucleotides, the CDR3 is TGTGCCAGCAGCCAAACGAAGGGGCTGGAGCAGTACTTC. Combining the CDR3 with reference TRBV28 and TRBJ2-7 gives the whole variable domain DVKVTQSSRYLVKRTGEKVFLECVQDMDHENMFWYRQDPGLGLRLIYFSYDVKMKEKGDIPEGYSVSREKKERFSLILESASTNQTSMYLCASSQTKGLEQYFGPGTRLTVT.

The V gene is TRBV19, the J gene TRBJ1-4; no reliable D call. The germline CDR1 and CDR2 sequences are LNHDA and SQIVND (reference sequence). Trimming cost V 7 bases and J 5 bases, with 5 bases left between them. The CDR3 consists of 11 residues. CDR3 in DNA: TGTGCCAGTACGGGAAATGAAAAACTGTTTTTT. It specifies CASTGNEKLFF.

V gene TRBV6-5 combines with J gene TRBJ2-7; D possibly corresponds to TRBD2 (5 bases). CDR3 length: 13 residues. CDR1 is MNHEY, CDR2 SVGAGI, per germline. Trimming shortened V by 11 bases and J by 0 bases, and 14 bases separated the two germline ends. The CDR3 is CAARAGDSYEQYF. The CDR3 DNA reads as TGTGCCGCTCGCGCGGGTGACTCCTACGAGCAGTACTTC.

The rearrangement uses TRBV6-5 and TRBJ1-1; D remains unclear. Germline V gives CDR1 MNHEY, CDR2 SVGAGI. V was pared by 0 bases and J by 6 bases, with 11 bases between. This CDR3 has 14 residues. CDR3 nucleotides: TGTGCCAGCAGTTACTCGGTTACGGTGTCTGAAGCTTTCTTT. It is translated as CASSYSVTVSEAFF.

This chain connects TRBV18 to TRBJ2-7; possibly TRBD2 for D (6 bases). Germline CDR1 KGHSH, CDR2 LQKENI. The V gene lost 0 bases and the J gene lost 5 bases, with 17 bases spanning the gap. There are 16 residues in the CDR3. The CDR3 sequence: CASSPPTEGGKNEQYF. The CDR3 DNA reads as TGTGCCAGCTCACCACCAACGGAGGGCGGGAAGAACGAGCAGTACTTC. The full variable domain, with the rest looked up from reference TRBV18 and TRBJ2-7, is NAGVMQNPRHLVRRRGQEARLRCSPMKGHSHVYWYRQLPEEGLKFMVYLQKENIIDESGMPKERFSAEFPKEGPSILRIQQVVRGDSAAYFCASSPPTEGGKNEQYFGPGTRLTVT.

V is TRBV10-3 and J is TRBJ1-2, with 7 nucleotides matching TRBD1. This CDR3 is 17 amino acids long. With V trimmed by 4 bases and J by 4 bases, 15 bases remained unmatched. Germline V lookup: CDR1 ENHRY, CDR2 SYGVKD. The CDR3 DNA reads TGTGCCATCAGTGGAGAGAAAGGGGACAGCCCGTCCTATGGCTACACCTTC. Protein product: CAISGEKGDSPSYGYTF.

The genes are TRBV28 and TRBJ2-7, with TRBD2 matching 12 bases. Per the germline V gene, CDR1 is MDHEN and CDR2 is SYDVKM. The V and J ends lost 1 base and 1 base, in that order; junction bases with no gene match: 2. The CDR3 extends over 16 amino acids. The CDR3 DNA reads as TGTGCCAGCAGTTTATATGGGACTAGCGGGTCCTACGAGCAGTACTTC. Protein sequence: CASSLYGTSGSYEQYF.

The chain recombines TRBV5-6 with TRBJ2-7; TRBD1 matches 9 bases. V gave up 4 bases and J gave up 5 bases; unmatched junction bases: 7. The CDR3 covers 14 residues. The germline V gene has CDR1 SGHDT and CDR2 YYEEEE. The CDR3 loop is CASSPTGTGNEQYF. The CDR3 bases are TGTGCCAGCAGCCCAACCGGGACAGGGAACGAGCAGTACTTC. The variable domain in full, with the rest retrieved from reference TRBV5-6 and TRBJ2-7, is DAGVTQSPTHLIKTRGQQVTLRCSPKSGHDTVSWYQQALGQGPQFIFQYYEEEERQRGNFPDRFSGHQFPNYSSELNVNALLLGDSALYLCASSPTGTGNEQYFGPGTRLTVT.

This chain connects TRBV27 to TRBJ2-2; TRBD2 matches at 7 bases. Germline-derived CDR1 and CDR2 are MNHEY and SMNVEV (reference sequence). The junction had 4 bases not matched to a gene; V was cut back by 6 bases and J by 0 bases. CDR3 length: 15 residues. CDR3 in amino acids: CASRKSGANTGELFF. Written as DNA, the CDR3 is TGTGCCAGCAGAAAAAGCGGGGCGAACACCGGGGAGCTGTTTTTT.

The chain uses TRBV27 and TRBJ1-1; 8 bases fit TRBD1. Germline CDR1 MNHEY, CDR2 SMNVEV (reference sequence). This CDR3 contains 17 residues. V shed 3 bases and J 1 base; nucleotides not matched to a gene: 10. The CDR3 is CASSLGARGPQNTEAFF. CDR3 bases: TGTGCCAGCAGTTTGGGTGCCAGGGGGCCTCAGAACACTGAAGCTTTCTTT.

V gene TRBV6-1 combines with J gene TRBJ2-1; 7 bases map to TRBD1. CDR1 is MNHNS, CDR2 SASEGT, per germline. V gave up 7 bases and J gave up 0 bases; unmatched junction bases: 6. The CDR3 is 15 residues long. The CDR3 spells CASTPQGSSYNEQFF. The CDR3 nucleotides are TGTGCCAGCACCCCACAGGGGAGCTCCTACAATGAGCAGTTCTTC.

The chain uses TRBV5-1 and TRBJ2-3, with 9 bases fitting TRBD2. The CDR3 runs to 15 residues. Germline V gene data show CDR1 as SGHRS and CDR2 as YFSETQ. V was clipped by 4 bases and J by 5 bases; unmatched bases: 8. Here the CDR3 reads CASSGGLASIDTQYF. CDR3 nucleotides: TGCGCCAGCAGCGGAGGACTAGCGTCGATAGATACGCAGTATTTT.

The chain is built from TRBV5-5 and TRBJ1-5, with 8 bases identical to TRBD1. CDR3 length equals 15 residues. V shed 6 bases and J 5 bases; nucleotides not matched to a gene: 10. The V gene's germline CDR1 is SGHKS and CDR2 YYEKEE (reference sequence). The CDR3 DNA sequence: TGTGCCAGCACCAGGCAACCGACAGGGGATCAGCCCCAGCATTTT. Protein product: CASTRQPTGDQPQHF.

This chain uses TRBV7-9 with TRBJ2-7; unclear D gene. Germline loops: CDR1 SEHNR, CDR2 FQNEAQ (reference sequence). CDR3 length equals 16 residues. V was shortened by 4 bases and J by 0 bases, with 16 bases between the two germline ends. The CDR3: CASSSRVRSSSYEQYF. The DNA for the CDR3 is TGTGCCAGCAGCTCCCGAGTGCGGAGTAGCTCCTACGAGCAGTACTTC.